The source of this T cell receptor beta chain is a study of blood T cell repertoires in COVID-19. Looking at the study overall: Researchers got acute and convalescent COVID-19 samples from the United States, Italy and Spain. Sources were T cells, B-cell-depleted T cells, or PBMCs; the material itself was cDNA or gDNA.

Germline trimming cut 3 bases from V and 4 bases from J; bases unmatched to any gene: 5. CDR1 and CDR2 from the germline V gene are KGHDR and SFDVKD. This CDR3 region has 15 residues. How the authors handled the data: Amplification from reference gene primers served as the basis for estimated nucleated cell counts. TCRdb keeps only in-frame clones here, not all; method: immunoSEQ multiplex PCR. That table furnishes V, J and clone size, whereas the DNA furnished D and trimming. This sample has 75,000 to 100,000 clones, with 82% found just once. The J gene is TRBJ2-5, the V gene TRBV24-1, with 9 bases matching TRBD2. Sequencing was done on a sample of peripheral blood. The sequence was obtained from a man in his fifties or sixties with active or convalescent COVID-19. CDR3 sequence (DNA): TGTGCCACCAGTGATCCCCGGCGGGGGGGAGAGACCCAGTACTTC. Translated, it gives CATSDPRRGGETQYF.